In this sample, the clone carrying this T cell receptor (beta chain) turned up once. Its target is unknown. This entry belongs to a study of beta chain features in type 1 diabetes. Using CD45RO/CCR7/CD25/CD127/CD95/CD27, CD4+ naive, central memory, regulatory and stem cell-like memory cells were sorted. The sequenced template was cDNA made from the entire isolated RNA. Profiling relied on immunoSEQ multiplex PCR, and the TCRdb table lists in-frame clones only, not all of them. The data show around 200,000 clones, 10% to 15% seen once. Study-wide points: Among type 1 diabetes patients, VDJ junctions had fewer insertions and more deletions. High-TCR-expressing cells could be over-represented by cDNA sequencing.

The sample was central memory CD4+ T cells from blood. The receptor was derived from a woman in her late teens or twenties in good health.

CDR3 DNA: TGTGCCAGCTCACCGTACAGGCAGGGGGTTTACAATGAGCAGTTCTTC. It yields the protein CASSPYRQGVYNEQFF. This chain links TRBV18 with TRBJ2-1; TRBD1 aligns across 7 bases. CDR3 size: 16 residues. The ends lost 3 bases at V and 4 bases at J; junction bases unmatched: 9. In germline, CDR1 is KGHSH, CDR2 LQKENI.